The source of this T cell receptor beta chain is a study of spatial heterogeneity in lung cancer. Study-wide background: Alpha-chain sequences were detected in numbers that were consistently lower than beta-chain sequences.

MiXCR, applied by TCRdb to the 5' RACE reads, yields one record per CDR3 protein. The sample includes just under 9,500 distinct CDR3 sequences, around 8.4% of them seen just once. As for time point: sample taken at primary tumor resection. The donors were 55 to 80 patients with non-small cell lung cancer that was early-stage and untreated. Tumor, nontumor lung or frozen PBMC supplied whole RNA that was sequenced unsorted. This clonotype was counted many times. Its specificity is not known. Whole-study findings and limits: Tumor mutation count correlated with how many alpha and beta TCRs expanded intratumorally.

The CDR3 loop spans 14 amino acids. The V gene's germline CDR1 is GTSNPN and CDR2 SVGIG (reference sequence). The germline V and J ends were trimmed by 4 bases and 3 bases, with 13 bases remaining between them. The source material was lung tumor tissue, sampled at surgery. The origin of this receptor is a male donor with early-stage non-small cell lung cancer. J is TRBJ1-3 and V is TRBV30, with D perhaps TRBD1 (6 bases). CDR3 sequence reads: CAWIRDIRGNTIYF. CDR3 DNA: TGTGCCTGGATAAGGGACATTCGTGGAAACACCATATATTTT.